This T cell receptor beta chain was sequenced for a study of blood T cell dynamics during melanoma immunotherapy. Study-level background: Patients with metastatic melanoma got pembrolizumab or nivolumab-ipilimumab as first-line care. Findings of the study overall: Unlike progressors, later disease-control patients had W3 repertoires gaining clonality or diversity.

CDR1 LNHDA and CDR2 SQIVND come from the germline V gene (reference sequence). The CDR3 runs 16 residues. Deletions cut 5 bases from V and 0 bases from J, with 17 bases between. A fixed DNA input of about 350 ng was used per bulk PBMC sample. Profiling relied on immunoSEQ multiplex PCR, and the TCRdb table lists in-frame clones only, not all of them. Of some 20,000 clones listed, 70% to 90% were seen once; the top ten hold 7.5% to 9%. Time point given: week 3, after first cycle of checkpoint inhibitor. Patients had no prior systemic cancer treatment, immunosuppressants or other active cancers. Remarks on this clone: Its antigen remains unknown.

The receptor was isolated from a human donor with melanoma. Sequencing was performed on blood, taken from a patient treated with checkpoint blockade. The V and J genes are TRBV19 and TRBJ2-7, with D tentatively TRBD1 or TRBD2 (5 bases each). The CDR3 bases are TGTGCCAGTAGTCACCAGGGACGGGCGAGCTCCTACGAGCAGTACTTC. The encoded protein is CASSHQGRASSYEQYF. Looking up the rest from reference TRBV19 and TRBJ2-7 gives the full variable domain: DGGITQSPKYLFRKEGQNVTLSCEQNLNHDAMYWYRQDPGQGLRLIYYSQIVNDFQKGDIAEGYSVSREKKESFPLTVTSAQKNPTAFYLCASSHQGRASSYEQYFGPGTRLTVT.